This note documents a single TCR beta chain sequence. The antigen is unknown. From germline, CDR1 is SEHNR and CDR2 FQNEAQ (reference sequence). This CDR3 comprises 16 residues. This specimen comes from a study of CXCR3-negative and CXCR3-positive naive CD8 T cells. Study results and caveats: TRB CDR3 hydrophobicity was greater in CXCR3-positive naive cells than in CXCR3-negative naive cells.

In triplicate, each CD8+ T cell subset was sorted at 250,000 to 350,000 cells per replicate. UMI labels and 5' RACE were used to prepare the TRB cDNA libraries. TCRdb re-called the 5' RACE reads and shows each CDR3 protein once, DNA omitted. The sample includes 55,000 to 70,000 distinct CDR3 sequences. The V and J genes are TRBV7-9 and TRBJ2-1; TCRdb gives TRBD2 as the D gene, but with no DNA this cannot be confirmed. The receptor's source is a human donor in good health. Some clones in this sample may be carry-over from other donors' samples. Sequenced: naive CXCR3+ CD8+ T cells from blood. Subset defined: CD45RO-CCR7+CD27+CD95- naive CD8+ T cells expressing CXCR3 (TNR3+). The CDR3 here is CASSTSGGLSYNEQFF.